This passage covers 16 T cell receptor beta chains from one sample sequenced in a study of blood T cells in healthy people across ages. Then a second PCR, running roughly 7 to 11 cycles, was carried out with a sample-barcoded 5' primer and a J-beta primer mix. One entry per CDR3 protein results from TCRdb running MiXCR on the 5' RACE reads. The sample holds 730,000 or so distinct CDR3 sequences, roughly 44% seen once. The source material was blood. These receptors all stem from a woman aged 60-75 years in good health.

This clonotype was counted between two and nine times. This chain links TRBV6-1 with TRBJ2-7; D may match TRBD1 or TRBD2 (5 bases each). Germline CDR1 MNHNS, CDR2 SASEGT. Trimming pared 3 bases from V and 1 base from J, leaving 10 bases between. The CDR3 has 14 residues. CDR3 nucleotides: TGTGCCAGCAGTGATGGGGGAGTATCCTACGAGCAGTACTTC. It yields the protein CASSDGGVSYEQYF.

This clonotype showed up just a few times. The chain couples TRBV12-3 or TRBV12-4 to TRBJ1-4, with D hard to call. Trimming left V 6 bases short and J 5 bases short, with 4 bases between. This CDR3 region has 11 residues. The CDR3 sequence is CASRGNEKLFF. CDR3 nucleotide sequence: TGTGCCAGCAGGGGGAATGAAAAACTGTTTTTT.

This clonotype has just a few counts. V and J are TRBV24-1 and TRBJ2-3; 9 bases are a match to TRBD1. The V and J ends lost 4 bases and 9 bases, in that order; junction bases with no gene match: 4. Germline V gene lookup returns CDR1 KGHDR and CDR2 SFDVKD. The CDR3 contains 13 residues. The CDR3 region has the DNA TGTGCCACCAGTGAACGCGGACAGGGGACGCAGTATTTT. Amino acids: CATSERGQGTQYF.

The chain couples TRBV20-1 to TRBJ2-5; D possibly corresponds to TRBD1 (6 bases). Trimming took 1 base from V and 2 from J, leaving 14 bases between them. This CDR3 comprises 15 residues. Germline V lookup: CDR1 DFQATT, CDR2 SNEGSKA (reference sequence). The CDR3 DNA reads TGCAGTGCTAGAGGGACAGCAAGGCTACAAGAGACCCAGTACTTC. Its translation is CSARGTARLQETQYF.

The chain recombines TRBV27 with TRBJ2-5; 7 bases match TRBD1. The CDR3 runs to 16 residues. J lost 5 bases, V lost 2 bases, and 11 bases had no gene match. CDR1 is MNHEY and CDR2 is SMNVEV in the germline V gene (reference sequence). This chain's CDR3 is CASSLMALGQVETQYF. CDR3 nucleotides: TGTGCCAGCAGTTTAATGGCGCTTGGACAGGTGGAGACCCAGTACTTC.

CDR3 nucleotides: TGTGCCAGCAGCAAGCAGGGAATCACTGAAGCTTTCTTT. Translated, it gives CASSKQGITEAFF. The chain couples TRBV9 to TRBJ1-1; TRBD1 is a possible D gene (5 bases). Trimming left V 4 bases short and J 4 bases short, with 11 bases between. CDR1 is SGDLS and CDR2 is YYNGEE in the germline V gene. This CDR3 is 13 amino acids long.

This clonotype was recorded at least ten times. The J gene is TRBJ2-3, the V gene TRBV25-1; no firm D call. This CDR3 is built from 12 residues. V dropped 3 bases and J dropped 4 bases, with 5 bases sitting between them. Germline CDR1 reads MGHDK; CDR2 reads SYGVNS. CDR3 sequence (DNA): TGTGCCAGCAGTGATCCCCCAGATACGCAGTATTTT. Protein product: CASSDPPDTQYF.

This chain connects TRBV6-6 to TRBJ2-7, with D unresolved. The DNA end lines up better with TRBJ2-5; the J call may be wrong. Germline V gene sequence: CDR1 MNHNY, CDR2 SVGAGI (reference sequence). This CDR3 region has 13 residues. The CDR3 region has the DNA TGTGCCAGCAGTAATACCCCTACAGAGACCCAGTACTTC. Residues: CASSNTPTETQYF.

V usage is TRBV7-2 and J usage is TRBJ1-3, with a weak D call TRBD1 (6 bases). Trimming removed 5 bases at V and 4 bases at J, with 18 bases between. Per the germline V gene, CDR1 is SGHTA and CDR2 is FQGNSA. This CDR3 is built from 16 residues. The CDR3 coding sequence is TGTGCCAGCAGCCCAGACAGGTTGAATTTCGGAAACACCATATATTTT. Translation: CASSPDRLNFGNTIYF.

This clonotype was counted a few times. The chain joins TRBV29-1 to TRBJ1-2; TRBD1 is a possible D gene (5 bases). CDR1 SQVTM and CDR2 ANQGSEA come from the germline V gene. The CDR3 has 12 amino acids. V was shortened by 5 bases and J by 4 bases, with 11 bases between the two germline ends. CDR3 in amino acids: CSVKGATYGYTF. In nucleotides, the CDR3 is TGCAGCGTTAAAGGGGCGACCTATGGCTACACCTTC.

This clonotype was found many times. This rearrangement joins TRBV11-2 to TRBJ2-7; possible D gene TRBD2, 6 bases. CDR3 length equals 11 residues. CDR1 and CDR2 from the germline V gene are SGHAT and FQNNGV. With 9 bases removed from V and 3 bases from J, the gap between germline ends came to 9 bases. CDR3 sequence: CASNGGYEQYF. The CDR3 DNA reads as TGTGCCAGTAACGGGGGCTACGAGCAGTACTTC.

The gene calls are TRBV12-3 or TRBV12-4 and TRBJ2-5; 8 bases line up with TRBD2. V lost 3 bases, J lost 11 bases, and 14 bases stayed unmatched. This CDR3 comprises 15 residues. In DNA, the CDR3 is TGTGCCAGCAGTTTGTCAACGGGGGGGCTTTATGAGCAGTACTTC. It is translated as CASSLSTGGLYEQYF.

The chain couples TRBV5-1 to TRBJ2-4; D is possibly TRBD2 (5 bases). The CDR3 is made up of 19 amino acids. Deletions cut 0 bases from V and 2 bases from J, with 21 bases between. Germline CDR1 SGHRS, CDR2 YFSETQ. The CDR3 sequence is CASSLAKGEGQSPKNIQYF. In nucleotides, the CDR3 is TGCGCCAGCAGCTTGGCCAAAGGCGAGGGCCAGTCACCCAAAAACATTCAGTACTTC. The variable domain in full, completed from reference TRBV5-1 and TRBJ2-4, reads KAGVTQTPRYLIKTRGQQVTLSCSPISGHRSVSWYQQTPGQGLQFLFEYFSETQRNKGNFPGRFSGRQFSNSRSEMNVSTLELGDSALYLCASSLAKGEGQSPKNIQYFGAGTRLSVL.

V is TRBV5-4 and J is TRBJ2-7; 7 nucleotides line up with TRBD2. Per the germline V gene, CDR1 is SGHNT and CDR2 is YYREEE (reference sequence). The CDR3 is 14 amino acids. The trim removed 3 bases at V and 5 bases at J, leaving 8 bases unmatched. This CDR3 is CASSSGLPSDEQYF. The CDR3 DNA follows: TGTGCCAGCAGCTCGGGACTACCTTCCGACGAGCAGTACTTC.

This chain joins TRBV4-2 and TRBJ1-5; D uncertain. Germline values: CDR1 LGHNA, CDR2 YNFKEQ. V was shortened by 0 bases and J by 7 bases, with 13 bases between the two germline ends. The CDR3 totals 15 residues. CDR3 region: CASSQEGGIGQPQHF. The CDR3 region has the DNA TGTGCCAGCAGCCAAGAAGGAGGGATCGGGCAGCCCCAGCATTTT.

This chain connects TRBV27 to TRBJ1-4; D is unclear. With 5 bases removed from V and 5 bases from J, the gap between germline ends came to 12 bases. The CDR3 length is 14 residues. The germline gives CDR1 MNHEY, CDR2 SMNVEV (reference sequence). CDR3 loop: CASSILGGNEKLFF. The CDR3 DNA reads as TGTGCCAGCAGTATTCTGGGTGGGAATGAAAAACTGTTTTTT.